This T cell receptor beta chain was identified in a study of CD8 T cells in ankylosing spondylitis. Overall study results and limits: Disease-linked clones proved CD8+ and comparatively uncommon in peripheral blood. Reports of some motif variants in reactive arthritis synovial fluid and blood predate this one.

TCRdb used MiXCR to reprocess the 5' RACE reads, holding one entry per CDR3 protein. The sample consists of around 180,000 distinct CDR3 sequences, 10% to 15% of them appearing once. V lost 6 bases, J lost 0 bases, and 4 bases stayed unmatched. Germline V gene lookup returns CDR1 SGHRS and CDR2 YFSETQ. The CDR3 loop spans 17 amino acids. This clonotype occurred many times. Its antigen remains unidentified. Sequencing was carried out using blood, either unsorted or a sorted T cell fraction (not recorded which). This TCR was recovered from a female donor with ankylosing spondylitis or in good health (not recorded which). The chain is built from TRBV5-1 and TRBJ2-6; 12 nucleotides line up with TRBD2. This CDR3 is CASIGTSGRSGANVLTF. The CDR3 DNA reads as TGCGCCAGCATAGGGACTAGCGGGCGCTCTGGGGCCAACGTCCTGACTTTC.